The present T cell receptor beta chain was sequenced within a study of T cells in Graves' hyperthyroidism and ophthalmopathy. General study points: Researchers report that a 13 V-J model separated ophthalmopathy from stable hyperthyroidism.

There are a few counts of this clonotype. Its antigen is not known. There were TCR beta CDR3 regions amplified from RNA transcripts. During a first-round RT-PCR of the TCR CDR3, the HTBI primer set was used. MiXCR, run by TCRdb on the multiplex PCR reads, gives a single entry per CDR3 protein. The sample lists over 650,000 distinct CDR3 sequences, roughly 15% occurring once. Per germline, CDR1 LNHNV and CDR2 YYDKDF (reference sequence). The CDR3 is 15 residues long. The V and J ends lost 6 bases and 0 bases, in that order; junction bases with no gene match: 6. This chain connects TRBV15 to TRBJ2-3, with 7 positions matching TRBD1. The specimen was blood. This receptor was taken from a man aged 18 to 30 with Graves' hyperthyroidism. CDR3 amino acids: CATRTGFFSTDTQYF. The CDR3, as DNA: TGTGCCACCAGGACAGGGTTTTTCAGCACAGATACGCAGTATTTT.